These 8 T cell receptor beta chains were sequenced from one sample in a study of blood T cell repertoires in COVID-19. Repertoires were generated with immunoSEQ multiplex PCR, while TCRdb's copy carries only in-frame clones and drops some. The sample contains some 200,000 clones, roughly 82% of which appear only once. Sequencing was carried out using PBMCs or T cells enriched from blood (not recorded which). The receptors derive from a man aged 35-49 years who had recovered from COVID-19.

The chain uses TRBV5-1 and TRBJ1-1, with 10 bases that match TRBD1. V shed 4 bases, J shed 1 base, and the junction held 7 bases outside the gene matches. This CDR3 contains 16 residues. The germline V gene has CDR1 SGHRS and CDR2 YFSETQ. CDR3 nucleotide sequence: TGCGCCAGCAGCCTGACAGGGGGCGAGGGGAACACTGAAGCTTTCTTT. It encodes CASSLTGGEGNTEAFF. Full variable domain (remainder filled in from reference TRBV5-1 and TRBJ1-1): KAGVTQTPRYLIKTRGQQVTLSCSPISGHRSVSWYQQTPGQGLQFLFEYFSETQRNKGNFPGRFSGRQFSNSRSEMNVSTLELGDSALYLCASSLTGGEGNTEAFFGQGTRLTVV.

V gene TRBV4-1 combines with J gene TRBJ1-5; possibly TRBD1 for D (5 bases). This CDR3 contains 15 residues. CDR1 is MGHRA, CDR2 YSYEKL, per germline. V shed 3 bases and J shed 0 bases, with 9 bases lying between them. The CDR3 region has the DNA TGCGCCAGCAGCCATGACAGTTATAGCAATCAGCCCCAGCATTTT. Its protein is CASSHDSYSNQPQHF.

This chain joins TRBV7-9 and TRBJ1-2, with unresolved D. The length of the CDR3 is 15 residues. The V gene's germline CDR1 is SEHNR and CDR2 FQNEAQ (reference sequence). V lost 3 bases and J lost 8, with 19 bases in between. The CDR3 sequence: CASSFAEGGSRGYTF. The CDR3 DNA is TGTGCCAGCAGCTTCGCGGAGGGAGGGAGTCGGGGCTACACCTTC.

This rearrangement joins TRBV24-1 to TRBJ2-7; 9 nucleotides line up with TRBD1. The V segment lost 2 bases and the J segment 7 bases; nucleotides outside the gene matches: 8. The CDR3 has 15 residues. The V gene's germline CDR1 is KGHDR and CDR2 SFDVKD. CDR3 bases: TGTGCCACCAGTGATTCCGGGACAGGGACGGGGGAGCAGTACTTC. Translated: CATSDSGTGTGEQYF.

This chain connects TRBV7-3 to TRBJ2-3, with 11 positions matching TRBD2. CDR1 and CDR2 from the germline V gene are SGHTA and FQGTGA. CDR3 length: 18 amino acids. Losses at the gene ends were 5 bases for V and 4 bases for J; bases not matched to a gene: 14. The CDR3 nucleotides are TGTGCCAGCAGCGCCAAGCCTCTAGCGGGAGGTCTTGCAGATACGCAGTATTTT. Encoded protein: CASSAKPLAGGLADTQYF.

This rearrangement joins TRBV27 to TRBJ2-3; D remains unclear. CDR3 length: 14 amino acids. The germline gives CDR1 MNHEY, CDR2 SMNVEV (reference sequence). V was trimmed by 4 bases and J by 0 bases, leaving 8 bases between them. The CDR3: CASSYFTSTDTQYF. In DNA form, the CDR3 reads TGTGCCAGCAGTTATTTTACTAGCACAGATACGCAGTATTTT.

This clone was detected a few times. The genes are TRBV19 and TRBJ1-2; the D is unclear. The CDR3 totals 15 residues. The V end lost 2 bases, the J end lost 4 bases, and 14 bases lay between the germline ends. Germline V CDR1 and CDR2: LNHDA, SQIVND (reference sequence). The CDR3 region has the DNA TGTGCCAGTAGTATAACTAGGACGCTGGGCTATGGCTACACCTTC. Translated, it gives CASSITRTLGYGYTF.

The chain carries TRBV12-1 and TRBJ1-2; the listed D gene, TRBD1, was not tested against the DNA. TRBV12-1 is marked as a pseudogene. The length of the CDR3 is 14 residues. The CDR3 bases are TGTGCCAGCAGATTCAGGGGGCCGAACTATGGCTACACCTTC. Encoded protein: CASRFRGPNYGYTF.